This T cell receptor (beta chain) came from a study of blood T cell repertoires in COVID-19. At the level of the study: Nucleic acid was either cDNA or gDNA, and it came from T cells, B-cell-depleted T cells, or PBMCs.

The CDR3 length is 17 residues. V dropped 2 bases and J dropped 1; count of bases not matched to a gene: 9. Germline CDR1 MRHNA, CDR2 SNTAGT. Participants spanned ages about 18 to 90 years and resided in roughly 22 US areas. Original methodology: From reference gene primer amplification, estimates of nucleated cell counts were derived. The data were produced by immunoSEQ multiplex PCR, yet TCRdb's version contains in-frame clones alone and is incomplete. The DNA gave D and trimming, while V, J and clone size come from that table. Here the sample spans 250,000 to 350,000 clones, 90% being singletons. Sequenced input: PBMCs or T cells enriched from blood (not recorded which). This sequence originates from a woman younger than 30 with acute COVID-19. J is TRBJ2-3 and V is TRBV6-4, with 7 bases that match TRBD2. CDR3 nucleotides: TGTGCCAGCAGTGACGGAGTAGCGGGCTACCGCACAGATACGCAGTATTTT. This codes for CASSDGVAGYRTDTQYF.